This T cell receptor beta chain was sequenced for a study of OX40 agonist ivuxolimab in advanced cancers. Looking at the study overall: Males comprised around 78% of the group, whose mean age was approximately 61 years (range about 20 to 90). Study-wide results and caveats: Dose levels from 0.1 to 3.0 mg/kg saw CD4+ and CD8+ blood T cells expand clonally by week 6. Antigens targeted by the expanded peripheral T cells were not determined.

The assay was immunoSEQ multiplex PCR, and TCRdb's table has in-frame clones only and misses some. The sample consists of 70,000 to 95,000 clones, 75% to 90% of them appearing once. On this clone itself: Its specificity is not known.

The CDR3 extends over 14 amino acids. Germline assignment: CDR1 SGHDT and CDR2 YYEEEE. Germline trimming cut 4 bases from V and 2 bases from J; bases unmatched to any gene: 3. The V call is TRBV5-6, the J call TRBJ1-3, with TRBD1 matching over 7 bases. Source: CD4+ or CD8+ T cells sorted from blood, taken in a trial of the OX40 agonist ivuxolimab. This clonotype originated in an adult with an advanced solid tumor such as melanoma, head and neck, liver or kidney cancer. CDR3 in amino acids: CASSRDRTGNTIYF. CDR3 in DNA: TGTGCCAGCAGCAGGGACAGAACTGGAAACACCATATATTTT.